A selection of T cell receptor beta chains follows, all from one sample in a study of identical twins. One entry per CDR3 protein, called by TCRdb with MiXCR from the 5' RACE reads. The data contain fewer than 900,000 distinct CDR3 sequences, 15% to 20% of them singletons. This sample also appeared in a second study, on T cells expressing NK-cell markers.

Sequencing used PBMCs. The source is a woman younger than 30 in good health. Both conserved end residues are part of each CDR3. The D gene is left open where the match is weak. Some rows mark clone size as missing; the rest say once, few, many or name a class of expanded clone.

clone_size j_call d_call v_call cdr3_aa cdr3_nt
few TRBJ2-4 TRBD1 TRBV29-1 CSASVGQGKGGQYF TGCAGCGCTAGCGTGGGACAGGGCAAGGGCGGCCAGTACTTC
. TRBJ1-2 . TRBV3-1 CASSQDRGSHGYTF TGTGCCAGCAGCCAAGACCGCGGTAGTCATGGCTACACCTTC
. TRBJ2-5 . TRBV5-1 CASSVAEGAGEYQETQYF TGCGCCAGCAGCGTGGCGGAGGGGGCGGGGGAGTACCAAGAGACCCAGTACTTC
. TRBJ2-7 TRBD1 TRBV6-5 CASSYQTGTGGRGQYF TGTGCCAGCAGTTACCAAACCGGGACAGGGGGCAGGGGGCAGTACTTC
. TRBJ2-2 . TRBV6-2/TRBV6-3 CASKTERSTGELFF TGTGCCAGCAAAACGGAGCGAAGCACCGGGGAGCTGTTTTTT
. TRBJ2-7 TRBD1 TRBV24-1 CATSDSRAGGGEQYF TGTGCCACCAGTGATTCGAGGGCAGGGGGTGGCGAGCAGTACTTC
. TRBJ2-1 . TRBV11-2 CASSLPVRNNEQFF TGTGCCAGCAGCCTCCCCGTCCGGAACAATGAGCAGTTCTTC
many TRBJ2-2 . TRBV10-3 CAISESSGNTGELFF TGTGCCATCAGTGAGTCATCCGGGAACACCGGGGAGCTGTTTTTT
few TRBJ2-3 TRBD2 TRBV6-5 CASSYDSGSLPDTQYF TGTGCCAGCAGTTACGACAGCGGGAGTCTCCCAGATACGCAGTATTTT
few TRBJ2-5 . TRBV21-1 CASSKASGLGETQYF TGTGCCAGCAGCAAAGCTTCAGGGCTGGGGGAGACCCAGTACTTC
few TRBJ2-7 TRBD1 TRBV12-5 CASGAPGTGRYEQYF TGTGCTAGTGGTGCCCCCGGGACAGGGCGATACGAGCAGTACTTC
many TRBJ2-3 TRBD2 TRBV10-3 CAISELAGTTDTQYF TGTGCCATCAGTGAACTAGCGGGGACCACAGATACGCAGTATTTT
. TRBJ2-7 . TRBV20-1 CSARDARGYEQYF TGCAGTGCTAGAGACGCCAGGGGTTACGAGCAGTACTTC
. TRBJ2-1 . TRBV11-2 CASSLDSLAKQFF TGTGCCAGCAGCTTAGATTCCCTAGCAAAGCAGTTCTTC
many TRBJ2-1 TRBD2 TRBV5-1 CASSLGLANEQFF TGTGCCAGCAGCTTAGGACTAGCGAATGAGCAGTTCTTC
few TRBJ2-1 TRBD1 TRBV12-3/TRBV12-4 CASSSGTASYNEQFF TGTGCCAGCAGCTCCGGGACAGCCTCCTACAATGAGCAGTTCTTC
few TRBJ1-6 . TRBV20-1 CSARGGTRVIF TGCAGTGCTAGAGGGGGGACCAGGGTCATTTTT
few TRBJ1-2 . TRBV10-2 CASSESGQFGSYTF TGCGCCAGCAGTGAGTCAGGGCAGTTTGGGAGCTACACCTTC
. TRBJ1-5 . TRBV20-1 CSASTPLQPQHF TGCAGTGCATCGACCCCCCTACAGCCCCAGCATTTT
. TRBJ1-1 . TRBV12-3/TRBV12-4 CASNTGRNTEAFF TGTGCCAGCAACACAGGGCGGAACACTGAAGCTTTCTTT
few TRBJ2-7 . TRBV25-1 CASKCEQYF TGTGCCAGCAAATGCGAGCAGTACTTC
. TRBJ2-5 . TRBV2 CASTTSLASGGGTQYF TGTGCCAGCACCACCTCCCTAGCTTCCGGGGGAGGGACCCAGTACTTC
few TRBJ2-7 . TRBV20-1 CSARIQGTYEQYF TGCAGTGCGAGAATACAGGGAACCTACGAGCAGTACTTC
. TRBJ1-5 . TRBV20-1 CSATLPNQPQHF TGCAGTGCGACTCTACCGAATCAGCCCCAGCATTTT
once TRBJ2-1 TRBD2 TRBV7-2 CASCPTSGSINEQFF TGTGCCAGCTGCCCGACTAGCGGGAGCATCAATGAGCAGTTCTTC
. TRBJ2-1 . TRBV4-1 CASSQEDSQLYEQFF TGCGCCAGCAGCCAAGAAGATTCGCAGCTTTACGAGCAGTTCTTC